A selection of T cell receptor beta chains follows, all from one sample in a study of CD8 T cells in Susac syndrome. Each CDR3 protein gets one entry after TCRdb re-called the immunoSEQ multiplex PCR reads with MiXCR. The table includes some 250,000 distinct CDR3 sequences, less than 96% detected once. The sample comprised CD4+ T cells from PBMCs. All receptors come from a human donor with Susac syndrome. Both conserved end residues are part of each CDR3. Fields, in order: J gene, V gene, D gene, clone size, CDR3 protein, CDR3 DNA. A D gene is named only where the DNA matches it firmly. Clone size is stated in some rows and not others, as once, few, many or a class when expanded.

>TRBJ2-7|TRBV7-4|TRBD2|NA
CASSLDEYSGRPYSYEQYF
TGTGCCAGCAGCTTAGACGAGTATAGCGGGAGGCCCTACTCCTACGAGCAGTACTTC
>TRBJ2-3|TRBV6-6|NA|NA
CASSYGRDTQYF
TGTGCCAGCAGTTACGGCCGAGATACGCAGTATTTT
>TRBJ1-5|TRBV20-1|NA|NA
CSAKLQGQPQHF
TGCAGTGCCAAGCTCCAGGGTCAGCCCCAGCATTTT
>TRBJ2-3|TRBV7-9|NA|NA
CASSPGFTDTQYF
TGTGCCAGCAGCCCCGGGTTCACAGATACGCAGTATTTT
>TRBJ2-3|TRBV28|NA|NA
CASSLTGSDTQYF
TGTGCCAGCAGTTTAACAGGGTCAGATACGCAGTATTTT
>TRBJ2-1|TRBV19|NA|NA
CASSITARAYNEQFF
TGTGCCAGTAGTATCACGGCGAGGGCCTACAATGAGCAGTTCTTC
>TRBJ2-7|TRBV7-2|TRBD1|NA
CASSLAQGSHYEQYF
TGTGCCAGCAGCTTAGCACAGGGGTCCCACTACGAGCAGTACTTC
>TRBJ2-5|TRBV13|TRBD2|once
CASSSRTSGSKTQYF
TGTGCCAGCAGCTCCCGGACTAGCGGGAGCAAGACCCAGTACTTC
>TRBJ2-3|TRBV12-3/TRBV12-4|TRBD2|NA
CASSSRLAGPPTDTQYF
TGTGCCAGCAGTTCCCGACTAGCGGGCCCCCCCACAGATACGCAGTATTTT
>TRBJ2-3|TRBV7-3|NA|NA
CASSSQDTQYF
TGTGCCAGCAGCTCACAAGATACGCAGTATTTT
>TRBJ2-3|TRBV23-1|NA|NA
CASSPQTTDTQYF
TGCGCCAGCAGTCCCCAAACCACAGATACGCAGTATTTT
>TRBJ1-2|TRBV29-1|NA|NA
CSAGEGQDYGYTF
TGCAGCGCCGGGGAGGGTCAGGATTATGGCTACACCTTC
>TRBJ2-5|TRBV12-3/TRBV12-4|NA|NA
CASSPSGAQETQYF
TGTGCCAGCAGTCCGTCGGGAGCACAAGAGACCCAGTACTTC
>TRBJ2-3|TRBV29-1|TRBD2|NA
CSVERTSIGPDTQYF
TGCAGCGTTGAAAGGACTAGTATTGGTCCAGATACGCAGTATTTT
>TRBJ1-4|TRBV5-4|NA|NA
CASSLESTNEKLFF
TGTGCCAGCAGCTTGGAGTCAACTAATGAAAAACTGTTTTTT
>TRBJ2-6|TRBV21-1|NA|NA
CASSLRDRGLRGANVLTF
TGTGCCAGCAGCCTCCGGGACAGGGGTTTAAGAGGGGCCAACGTCCTGACTTTC
>TRBJ1-1|TRBV15|NA|NA
CATSTGRAVNTEAFF
TGTGCCACCAGCACTGGTCGGGCCGTGAACACTGAAGCTTTCTTT
>TRBJ1-2|TRBV5-1|TRBD1|NA
CASSPGQSKGYTF
TGCGCCAGCAGCCCGGGACAGAGTAAAGGCTACACCTTC
>TRBJ2-7|TRBV7-3|NA|NA
CASSLSLTGTYEQYF
TGTGCCAGCAGCCTCTCTCTTACAGGGACTTACGAGCAGTACTTC
>TRBJ1-1|TRBV3-1|NA|NA
CASSTGGPRTEAFF
TGTGCCAGCAGCACGGGGGGACCTCGCACTGAAGCTTTCTTT
>TRBJ1-1|TRBV20-1|NA|NA
CSSKIQGSTEAFF
TGCAGTTCCAAAATCCAGGGGTCCACTGAAGCTTTCTTT
>TRBJ2-1|TRBV9|NA|NA
CASSVGQTNNEQFF
TGTGCCAGCAGCGTAGGGCAGACAAACAATGAGCAGTTCTTC
>TRBJ2-7|TRBV6-1|NA|NA
CASTVAAEPLSGYEQYF
TGTGCCAGCACGGTGGCCGCGGAGCCCCTCTCCGGCTACGAGCAGTACTTC
>TRBJ1-1|TRBV5-1|NA|once
CASSERDGPMNTEAFF
TGCGCCAGCAGCGAAAGGGACGGCCCGATGAACACTGAAGCTTTCTTT
>TRBJ1-2|TRBV29-1|NA|once
CSVEVGHHGYTF
TGCAGCGTTGAAGTTGGGCACCATGGCTACACCTTC
>TRBJ2-3|TRBV7-9|TRBD1|NA
CASSLQDRSDTQYF
TGTGCCAGCAGCCTCCAGGACAGGTCAGATACGCAGTATTTT
>TRBJ2-1|TRBV19|NA|NA
CASSMGGEQFF
TGTGCCAGTAGTATGGGGGGTGAGCAGTTCTTC
>TRBJ2-5|TRBV15|TRBD1|NA
CAARDREQETQYF
TGTGCCGCCAGGGACAGAGAGCAAGAGACCCAGTACTTC
>TRBJ2-7|TRBV7-4|TRBD1|NA
CASSCHKDRGFEQYF
TGTGCCAGCAGCTGCCACAAAGACAGGGGGTTCGAGCAGTACTTC
>TRBJ1-2|TRBV12-3/TRBV12-4|NA|NA
CASRGGGAVSGYTF
TGTGCCAGCAGAGGTGGGGGCGCAGTCTCGGGCTACACCTTC
>TRBJ1-2|TRBV7-9|NA|once
CASNLDTDGGYTF
TGTGCCAGCAATCTAGACACAGATGGCGGCTACACCTTC
>TRBJ2-1|TRBV20-1|NA|NA
CSAPKVGTLFEQFF
TGCAGTGCCCCAAAGGTCGGGACTTTGTTTGAGCAGTTCTTC
>TRBJ2-1|TRBV2|NA|NA
CASSEMTRGQFF
TGTGCCAGCAGTGAAATGACCAGGGGGCAGTTCTTC
>TRBJ1-1|TRBV29-1|NA|once
CSGGNRMNTEAFF
TGCAGCGGCGGGAACAGAATGAACACTGAAGCTTTCTTT
>TRBJ2-2|TRBV25-1|TRBD1|NA
CASSGPGDRGNTGELFF
TGTGCCAGCAGTGGCCCCGGGGACAGGGGGAACACCGGGGAGCTGTTTTTT
>TRBJ2-5|TRBV28|NA|NA
CASTPRGSRSQYF
TGTGCCAGCACCCCCAGAGGGTCCAGGTCCCAGTACTTC
>TRBJ1-5|TRBV7-9|NA|NA
CASTGGSNQPQHF
TGTGCCAGCACGGGGGGCAGCAATCAGCCCCAGCATTTT
>TRBJ1-1|TRBV6-6|NA|NA
CASSQLRAFF
TGTGCCAGCAGTCAGCTGCGGGCTTTCTTT
>TRBJ1-2|TRBV23-1|NA|NA
CASSRAWGGYTF
TGCGCCAGCAGTCGGGCGTGGGGCGGCTACACCTTC
>TRBJ2-1|TRBV11-2|TRBD2|NA
CASSSQRGYNEQFF
TGTGCCAGCAGCTCCCAGCGGGGTTACAATGAGCAGTTCTTC
>TRBJ2-7|TRBV28|NA|NA
CASSLSDYEQYF
TGTGCCAGCAGTTTATCGGACTACGAGCAGTACTTC
>TRBJ2-5|TRBV30|NA|NA
CAWSQRTRETQYF
TGTGCCTGGAGCCAGAGGACGAGGGAGACCCAGTACTTC
>TRBJ2-7|TRBV4-2|TRBD2|NA
CASSQAASGRGNEQYF
TGTGCCAGCAGCCAAGCGGCTAGCGGGAGGGGGAACGAGCAGTACTTC
>TRBJ2-5|TRBV3-1|TRBD2|once
CASSQDGGGAGIGTQYF
TGTGCCAGCAGCCAAGACGGGGGGGGCGCGGGAATTGGGACCCAGTACTTC
>TRBJ1-5|TRBV5-1|NA|once
CASSLSGDSNQPQHF
TGCGCCAGCAGCTTGTCAGGCGATAGCAATCAGCCCCAGCATTTT
>TRBJ1-1|TRBV20-1|NA|NA
CSVSDSGGTEAFF
TGCAGTGTTTCGGACAGTGGGGGGACTGAAGCTTTCTTT
>TRBJ2-7|TRBV6-6|TRBD2|once
CASSYQTSGYEQYF
TGTGCCAGCAGTTACCAGACTAGCGGTTACGAGCAGTACTTC
>TRBJ2-7|TRBV14|NA|NA
CASSQWGSFYEQYF
TGTGCCAGCAGCCAATGGGGCTCCTTCTACGAGCAGTACTTC
>TRBJ1-3|TRBV20-1|NA|NA
CSAPQGHTIYF
TGCAGTGCCCCACAGGGCCACACCATATATTTT
>TRBJ2-7|TRBV5-4|NA|once
CASSLEGTLREQYF
TGTGCCAGCAGCTTGGAAGGGACACTACGCGAGCAGTACTTC
>TRBJ2-6|TRBV29-1|TRBD2|NA
CSVVASGLHGLAGGQGWANVLTF
TGCAGCGTTGTGGCGTCGGGGCTCCACGGACTAGCGGGAGGGCAAGGCTGGGCCAACGTCCTGACTTTC
>TRBJ2-3|TRBV9|NA|NA
CASSVWDDRTDTQYF
TGTGCCAGCAGCGTTTGGGACGACCGCACAGATACGCAGTATTTT
>TRBJ2-5|TRBV12-3/TRBV12-4|NA|NA
CASSFLYSYQTQYF
TGTGCCAGCAGTTTCCTTTATTCGTATCAGACCCAGTACTTC
>TRBJ2-7|TRBV20-1|TRBD2|NA
CSAREAGAEQYF
TGCAGTGCTAGGGAAGCGGGAGCCGAGCAGTACTTC